These 24 T cell receptor beta chains share one sample of origin, sequenced in a study of shared clonotypes between healthy human individuals. This table comes from immunoSEQ multiplex PCR, and its TCRdb copy is limited to in-frame clones, with some not included. This sample carries about 2.1 million clones, about 92% of them seen once, and the ten largest clones take more than 1.5%. CD8 cells classed as naive were CD45RO-negative and positively selected for CCR7, excluding terminally differentiated effector memory CD45RA+ cells. The sequencing input was naive CD8+ T cells from PBMCs. The source of these receptors is a man younger than 30 in good health. Some clones in this sample may be carry-over from other donors' samples.

CDR3 amino acids: CASSLGLQGWTYEQYF. Written as DNA, the CDR3 is TGTGCCAGCAGCTTGGGGCTACAGGGGTGGACCTACGAGCAGTACTTC. V is TRBV5-6 and J is TRBJ2-7; 7 bases map to TRBD1. The junction had 8 bases not matched to a gene; V was cut back by 0 bases and J by 2 bases. The germline V gene encodes CDR1 SGHDT and CDR2 YYEEEE. The CDR3 has 16 amino acids.

For this clone: The same CDR3 is also encoded by other DNA sequences in this sample. V gene TRBV27 combines with J gene TRBJ1-1, with D possibly matching TRBD1 (6 bases). The length of the CDR3 is 14 residues. V was cut by 3 bases and J by 1 base, with 9 bases left in between. The germline CDR1 and CDR2 sequences are MNHEY and SMNVEV (reference sequence). This CDR3 is CASSLLQGNTEAFF. CDR3 nucleotides: TGTGCCAGCAGTTTGCTACAGGGGAACACTGAAGCTTTCTTT.

This sequence joins TRBV5-4 and TRBJ2-1; 15 bases line up with TRBD2. This CDR3 comprises 15 residues. CDR1 and CDR2 (germline): SGHNT, YYREEE (reference sequence). After removal of 5 bases from V and 9 bases from J, the junction contained 6 bases not matched to a gene. CDR3 region: CASRQGLAGGLEQFF. CDR3 DNA sequence: TGTGCCAGCAGGCAAGGACTAGCGGGAGGGCTTGAGCAGTTCTTC.

The genes are TRBV2 and TRBJ2-6; 12 nucleotides match TRBD1. There are 20 residues in the CDR3. In germline, CDR1 is SNHLY, CDR2 FYNNEI. V lost 4 bases to trimming and J lost 0 bases; unmatched junction nucleotides: 10. CDR3 in DNA: TGTGCCAGCAGTGTACGGGACAGGGGGCGTGACCCCTCTGGGGCCAACGTCCTGACTTTC. Encoded protein: CASSVRDRGRDPSGANVLTF.

This chain connects TRBV4-3 to TRBJ1-2; 12 bases align to TRBD1. J lost 8 bases, V lost 4 bases, and 11 bases had no gene match. Germline CDR1 and CDR2: LGHNA and YSLEER. The CDR3 is 16 amino acids. The CDR3 coding sequence is TGCGCCAGCAGCCGCGGTTTTAGGGACAGGGGGCTGGGCTACACCTTC. This encodes CASSRGFRDRGLGYTF.

Remarks on this clone: Other DNA sequences of this sample code for an identical CDR3. V usage is TRBV6-5 and J usage is TRBJ2-1, with D possibly matching TRBD1 (5 bases). The CDR3 has 13 amino acids. Trimming took off 2 bases at V and 7 bases at J, with 9 bases between the two ends. Germline assignment: CDR1 MNHEY and CDR2 SVGAGI. The CDR3 bases are TGTGCCAGCAGTTACAGCAGGGCGAATGAGCAGTTCTTC. Its translation is CASSYSRANEQFF.

The chain joins TRBV25-1 to TRBJ1-1, with D perhaps TRBD1 (5 bases). The CDR3 contains 13 residues. With 2 bases removed from V and 6 bases from J, the gap between germline ends came to 10 bases. CDR1 MGHDK and CDR2 SYGVNS come from the germline V gene. DNA of the CDR3: TGTGCCAGCAGTGAAGGGGCGCTGGCTGAAGCTTTCTTT. This codes for CASSEGALAEAFF.

The V gene is TRBV29-1, the J gene TRBJ2-7; D call uncertain. Trimming left V 5 bases short and J 6 bases short, with 11 bases between. This CDR3 spans 11 amino acids. From germline, CDR1 is SQVTM and CDR2 ANQGSEA. The CDR3 nucleotides read TGCAGCGTTTTGGTTTGGGGCGAGCAGTACTTC. Its translation: CSVLVWGEQYF.

The rearrangement uses TRBV29-1 and TRBJ2-5, with unresolved D. Near its end, the DNA agrees better with TRBJ2-7, so the J call may be wrong. CDR1 is SQVTM and CDR2 is ANQGSEA in the germline V gene. CDR3 length: 12 amino acids. The CDR3 here is CSVGPTTYEQYF. In nucleotides, the CDR3 is TGCAGCGTCGGGCCCACCACCTACGAGCAGTACTTC.

With regard to this clone: The sample carries other DNA sequences with the same CDR3. This chain uses TRBV27 with TRBJ2-7; maybe TRBD1 (5 bases). The CDR3 extends over 12 amino acids. The germline gives CDR1 MNHEY, CDR2 SMNVEV (reference sequence). Trimming pared 6 bases from V and 2 bases from J, leaving 8 bases between. CDR3 sequence: CASRTGTYEQYF. The DNA of the CDR3 is TGTGCCAGCAGAACAGGAACCTACGAGCAGTACTTC.

With respect to this clone: Other nucleotide sequences in the sample specify the same CDR3. This chain uses TRBV6-5 with TRBJ2-1, with TRBD2 matching over 10 bases. Germline CDR1 is MNHEY and CDR2 is SVGAGI. The CDR3 contains 16 residues. V gave up 0 bases and J gave up 7 bases; unmatched junction bases: 6. The CDR3 region is CASSYSGLAGVNEQFF. The CDR3 nucleotides are TGTGCCAGCAGTTACTCAGGTCTAGCGGGAGTAAATGAGCAGTTCTTC.

CDR3 in DNA: TGTGCCAGCAGCTCGCGACAGGGGAGTTACGAGCAGTACTTC. Its protein product is CASSSRQGSYEQYF. The gene calls are TRBV13 and TRBJ2-7, with 8 nucleotides matching TRBD1. This CDR3 contains 14 residues. J was trimmed by 4 bases and V by 4 bases; bases with no gene match: 6. Germline V gene sequence: CDR1 PRHDT, CDR2 FYEKMQ (reference sequence).

The chain combines TRBV4-2 with TRBJ1-3; D not certain. There are 16 residues in the CDR3. V was cut by 1 base and J by 0 bases, with 10 bases left in between. Germline V gene sequence: CDR1 LGHNA, CDR2 YNFKEQ. CDR3 amino acids: CASSQVLSDSGNTIYF. In nucleotides, the CDR3 is TGTGCCAGCAGCCAAGTTCTTTCAGACTCTGGAAACACCATATATTTT.

This chain joins TRBV6-1 and TRBJ2-1, with D possibly being TRBD2 (6 bases). The CDR3 covers 16 residues. Germline lookup yields CDR1 MNHNS and CDR2 SASEGT. V lost 4 bases to trimming and J lost 5 bases, with 18 bases between them. Here the CDR3 reads CASSAFRSGLNNEQFF. The DNA for the CDR3 is TGTGCCAGCAGTGCTTTCAGAAGCGGGCTTAACAATGAGCAGTTCTTC.

The chain joins TRBV2 to TRBJ1-1, with D unclear. Germline-derived CDR1 and CDR2 are SNHLY and FYNNEI. V dropped 4 bases and J dropped 3 bases, with 9 bases sitting between them. CDR3 length: 13 residues. CDR3 nucleotide sequence: TGTGCCAGCAGTGGAGAGGCGCACACTGAAGCTTTCTTT. Amino acids: CASSGEAHTEAFF. Variable domain in full (rest from reference TRBV2 and TRBJ1-1): EPEVTQTPSHQVTQMGQEVILRCVPISNHLYFYWYRQILGQKVEFLVSFYNNEISEKSEIFDDQFSVERPDGSNFTLKIRSTKLEDSAMYFCASSGEAHTEAFFGQGTRLTVV.

V and J are TRBV10-3 and TRBJ2-2, with D unclear. Looked up from germline, CDR1 is ENHRY and CDR2 is SYGVKD. The V end was cut by 8 bases, the J end by 1 base, with 5 bases between. The CDR3 contains 12 residues. CDR3 sequence reads: CAILQNTGELFF. The CDR3 DNA sequence: TGTGCCATCTTACAGAACACCGGGGAGCTGTTTTTT.

The gene calls are TRBV2 and TRBJ2-5; 10 bases are a match to TRBD2. Per germline, CDR1 SNHLY and CDR2 FYNNEI. This CDR3 is 16 amino acids long. With V trimmed by 3 bases and J by 2 bases, 6 bases remained unmatched. Written as DNA, the CDR3 is TGTGCCAGCAGTGACCCTAGCGGGAGCCTACAAGAGACCCAGTACTTC. Protein product: CASSDPSGSLQETQYF. Full variable domain (outside the CDR3, taken from reference TRBV2 and TRBJ2-5): EPEVTQTPSHQVTQMGQEVILRCVPISNHLYFYWYRQILGQKVEFLVSFYNNEISEKSEIFDDQFSVERPDGSNFTLKIRSTKLEDSAMYFCASSDPSGSLQETQYFGPGTRLLVL.

This chain uses TRBV30 with TRBJ2-7; D is perhaps TRBD1 or TRBD2 (5 bases each). The ends were cut back, 3 bases at V and 2 bases at J, with 20 bases in the middle. The germline CDR1 and CDR2 sequences are GTSNPN and SVGIG (reference sequence). CDR3 length equals 16 residues. The CDR3 DNA follows: TGTGCCTGGAGGATCACCACAGAGACAGCGGCCTACGAGCAGTACTTC. Protein sequence: CAWRITTETAAYEQYF.

The chain recombines TRBV5-1 with TRBJ2-7; no firm D call. Trimming cost V 3 bases and J 4 bases, with 8 bases left between them. This CDR3 has 12 amino acids. CDR1 and CDR2 from the germline V gene are SGHRS and YFSETQ. CDR3 DNA sequence: TGCGCCAGCAGCTGGGGTTCTTACGAGCAGTACTTC. Residues: CASSWGSYEQYF.

The rearrangement links TRBV21-1 to TRBJ1-2; the D segment call TRBD1 is taken from the table without a DNA check. TRBV21-1 constitutes a pseudogene. CDR3 size: 12 residues. CDR3 sequence reads: CASSLTGGGYTF. CDR3 nucleotides: TGTGCCAGCAGTCTGACAGGGGGTGGCTACACCTTC.

Regarding this clone: The sample holds other DNA sequences that translate to the same CDR3. V gene TRBV11-2 combines with J gene TRBJ2-7; unclear D gene. CDR1 is SGHAT, CDR2 FQNNGV, per germline. The CDR3 is made up of 13 amino acids. Between the trimmed V and J ends, which lost 1 base and 1 base, there was a span of 5 bases. The CDR3 DNA sequence: TGTGCCAGCAGCTTAGGGGGATCCTACGAGCAGTACTTC. This gives the protein CASSLGGSYEQYF.

Here the CDR3 DNA reads TGTGCCAGCTCAGAAGGACCTTTGAGCAGGACCGGGGAGCTGTTTTTT. Residues: CASSEGPLSRTGELFF. The chain carries TRBV18 and TRBJ2-2; no clear D. CDR3 length: 16 residues. The V end lost 5 bases, the J end lost 5 bases, and 18 bases lay between the germline ends. Germline V gene lookup returns CDR1 KGHSH and CDR2 LQKENI.

V and J are TRBV5-1 and TRBJ2-7; D is unclear. Germline loops: CDR1 SGHRS, CDR2 YFSETQ. V was shortened by 0 bases and J by 6 bases, with 7 bases between the two germline ends. The CDR3 sequence is 12 residues long. CDR3 amino acids: CASSLEPLEQYF. CDR3 coding DNA: TGCGCCAGCAGCTTGGAACCCCTCGAGCAGTACTTC.

The chain employs TRBV11-2 and TRBJ2-7; a weak D match, TRBD2 (5 bases). CDR1 is SGHAT and CDR2 is FQNNGV in the germline V gene. The CDR3 has 14 residues. V shed 1 base and J shed 3 bases, with 10 bases lying between them. CDR3 in amino acids: CASSLVVEGYEQYF. The CDR3 nucleotides are TGTGCCAGCAGCTTAGTGGTAGAGGGCTACGAGCAGTACTTC.